This TCR beta chain stems from a study of blood T cell repertoires in COVID-19. Study details: Material from acute and convalescent COVID-19 was sourced from the United States, Italy and Spain. The analysed material was cDNA or gDNA that came from T cells, B-cell-depleted T cells, or PBMCs.

The CDR3 loop spans 13 amino acids. With 3 bases removed from V and 9 bases from J, the gap between germline ends came to 9 bases. Per germline, CDR1 MNHEY and CDR2 SMNVEV (reference sequence). TCRdb's copy holds only in-frame clones and misses some; the assay was immunoSEQ multiplex PCR. In the table there are over 45,000 clones, roughly 87% of which are singletons. This rearrangement joins TRBV27 to TRBJ1-6; D uncertain. This TCR came from a man between 40 and 49 years old with COVID-19, enrolled during active disease. The sequencing sample was made of peripheral blood. CDR3 loop: CASSFGVISPLHF. CDR3 coding DNA: TGTGCCAGCAGTTTCGGGGTCATTTCACCCCTCCACTTT.